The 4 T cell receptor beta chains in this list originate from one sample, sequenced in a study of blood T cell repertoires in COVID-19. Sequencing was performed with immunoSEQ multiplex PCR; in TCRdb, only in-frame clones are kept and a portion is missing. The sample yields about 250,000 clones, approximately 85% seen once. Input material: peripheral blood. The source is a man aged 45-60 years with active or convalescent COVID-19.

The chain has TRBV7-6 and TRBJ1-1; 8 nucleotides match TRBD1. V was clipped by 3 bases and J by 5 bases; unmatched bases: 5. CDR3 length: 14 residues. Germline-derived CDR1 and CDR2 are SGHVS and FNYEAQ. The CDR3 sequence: CASSFDQGATEAFF. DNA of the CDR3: TGTGCCAGCAGCTTCGATCAGGGGGCTACTGAAGCTTTCTTT.

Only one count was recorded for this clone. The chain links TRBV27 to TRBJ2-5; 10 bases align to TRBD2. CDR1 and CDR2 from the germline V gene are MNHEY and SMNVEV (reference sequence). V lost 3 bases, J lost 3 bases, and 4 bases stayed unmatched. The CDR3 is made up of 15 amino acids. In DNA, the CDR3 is TGTGCCAGCAGTTTCAGCGGGAGGGCCGAAGAGACCCAGTACTTC. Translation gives CASSFSGRAEETQYF.

The CDR3 bases are TGTGCCAGTGGGTATCAGGGCCTCGAGACCCAGTACTTC. Translated, it gives CASGYQGLETQYF. The chain carries TRBV19 and TRBJ2-5; D is possibly TRBD1 (5 bases). CDR1 and CDR2 (germline): LNHDA, SQIVND (reference sequence). Deletions cut 8 bases from V and 5 bases from J, with 15 bases between. CDR3 length equals 13 residues.

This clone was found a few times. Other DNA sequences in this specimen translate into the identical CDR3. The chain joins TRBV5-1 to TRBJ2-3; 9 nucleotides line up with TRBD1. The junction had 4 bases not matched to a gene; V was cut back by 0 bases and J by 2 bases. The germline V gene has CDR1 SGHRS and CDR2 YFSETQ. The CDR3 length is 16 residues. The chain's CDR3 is CASSLEGQGSTDTQYF. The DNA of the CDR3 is TGCGCCAGCAGCTTGGAGGGACAGGGATCCACAGATACGCAGTATTTT.